Included here is one T cell receptor beta chain sequence, with context. The data belong to a study of cytomegalovirus exposure and HLA in healthy donors. The PCR contained 60 Vbeta and 13 Jbeta primers. Method: immunoSEQ multiplex PCR; TCRdb's copy keeps in-frame clones and lacks some. The sample carries 130,000 to 150,000 clones, 80% recorded once. This CDR3 has 13 residues. The germline V and J ends were trimmed by 7 bases and 10 bases, with 20 bases remaining between them. CDR1 is SGHVS, CDR2 FNYEAQ, per germline. This receptor was obtained from a male donor in good health and CMV-seropositive. Sequencing was carried out using PBMCs. The chain uses TRBV7-6 and TRBJ2-7; D perhaps matches TRBD2 (6 bases). CDR3 in DNA: TGTGCCAGCACCCCCGGGACTGACGCGGGACAGTACTTC. Its protein product is CASTPGTDAGQYF. The entire variable domain, with the rest obtained from reference TRBV7-6 and TRBJ2-7, is as follows: GAGVSQSPRYKVTKRGQDVALRCDPISGHVSLYWYRQALGQGPEFLTYFNYEAQQDKSGLPNDRFSAERPEGSISTLTIQRTEQRDSAMYRCASTPGTDAGQYFGPGTRLTVT.